This T cell receptor beta chain was found in a study of T cell changes during pregnancy in multiple sclerosis. Sequencing was performed with immunoSEQ multiplex PCR; in TCRdb, only in-frame clones are kept and a portion is missing. The table lists about 58,000 clones, roughly nine tenths of them singletons, with about 0.5% in the top ten. This CDR3 contains 16 residues. With 6 bases clipped from V and 1 base from J, the junction kept 8 bases outside the gene matches. Germline V gives CDR1 MNHNY, CDR2 SVGAGI (reference sequence). The receptor's source is a female donor in good health, enrolled as a control in a pregnancy study. The material was CD4+ T cells from peripheral blood mononuclear cells, obtained after pregnancy. The genes are TRBV6-6 and TRBJ2-2; 7 bases are a match to TRBD2. The CDR3: CASSPGGRQNTGELFF. CDR3 coding DNA: TGTGCCAGCAGCCCCGGGGGGAGACAGAACACCGGGGAGCTGTTTTTT.